Below, 23 T cell receptor beta chains from the same sample are listed, as sequenced in a study of blood T cell repertoires in COVID-19. The data were produced by immunoSEQ multiplex PCR, yet TCRdb's version contains in-frame clones alone and is incomplete. The data contain roughly 100,000 clones, roughly 76% of them singletons. The material sequenced was peripheral blood. Receptor source: an elderly man with COVID-19, enrolled during active disease.

J is TRBJ2-5 and V is TRBV28; no firm D call. CDR1 and CDR2 (germline): MDHEN, SYDVKM. This CDR3 has 16 residues. V lost 1 base and J 2 bases, leaving 14 bases between the germline ends. The chain's CDR3 is CASSLSGQAVQETQYF. Here the CDR3 DNA reads TGTGCCAGCAGTTTATCCGGTCAGGCCGTACAAGAGACCCAGTACTTC. Drawing the rest from reference TRBV28 and TRBJ2-5, the complete variable domain is DVKVTQSSRYLVKRTGEKVFLECVQDMDHENMFWYRQDPGLGLRLIYFSYDVKMKEKGDIPEGYSVSREKKERFSLILESASTNQTSMYLCASSLSGQAVQETQYFGPGTRLLVL.

The J gene is TRBJ2-5, the V gene TRBV5-6, with 11 bases identical to TRBD2. Germline loops: CDR1 SGHDT, CDR2 YYEEEE. The CDR3 consists of 17 residues. The J segment lost 4 bases and the V segment lost 1 base, leaving 9 bases of the junction unmatched. Here the CDR3 DNA reads TGTGCCAGCAGCTTGAGGCTAGCGGGAGGAGGAGGAGAGACCCAGTACTTC. It encodes CASSLRLAGGGGETQYF.

The genes are TRBV6-5 and TRBJ2-2; TRBD2 aligns across 10 bases. Germline assignment: CDR1 MNHEY and CDR2 SVGAGI. The CDR3 extends over 15 amino acids. J lost 7 bases, V lost 6 bases, and 8 bases had no gene match. CDR3 in amino acids: CASRVAGGSSGELFF. DNA of the CDR3: TGTGCCAGCAGGGTAGCGGGAGGTTCGAGCGGGGAGCTGTTTTTT.

This clone was counted only a few times. V usage is TRBV2 and J usage is TRBJ1-1, with D perhaps matching TRBD1 (5 bases). The CDR3 totals 14 residues. V was shortened by 4 bases and J by 4 bases, with 13 bases between the two germline ends. CDR1 SNHLY and CDR2 FYNNEI come from the germline V gene. CDR3 nucleotide sequence: TGTGCCAGCAGTGCCTTGCAGGGAGGCACTGAAGCTTTCTTT. Its translation: CASSALQGGTEAFF.

The CDR3 protein is CASSRRLYNEQFF. In DNA, the CDR3 is TGTGCCAGCAGCCGACGACTGTACAATGAGCAGTTCTTC. The chain employs TRBV28 and TRBJ2-1; the D is unclear. Per the germline V gene, CDR1 is MDHEN and CDR2 is SYDVKM. This CDR3 comprises 13 residues. Between the trimmed V and J ends, which lost 6 bases and 4 bases, there was a span of 10 bases.

This sequence joins TRBV6-5 and TRBJ1-1; possibly TRBD1 for D (5 bases). Germline-derived CDR1 and CDR2 are MNHEY and SVGAGI. The V end lost 3 bases, the J end lost 3 bases, and 17 bases lay between the germline ends. The CDR3 has 16 amino acids. The CDR3 reads CASSYSTYGGDTEAFF. The CDR3 DNA sequence: TGTGCCAGCAGTTATTCAACTTATGGGGGGGACACTGAAGCTTTCTTT.

This sequence joins TRBV3-1 (or the pseudogene TRBV3-2) and TRBJ1-6; TRBD1 matches 8 bases. Per germline, CDR1 LGHDT and CDR2 YNNKEL (reference sequence). Trimming at V came to 4 bases and at J to 5 bases, leaving 4 bases not matched to a gene. The CDR3 consists of 15 residues. Here the CDR3 DNA reads TGTGCCAGCAGCCGCAACAGGGGGGATAATTCACCCCTCCACTTT. Its translation: CASSRNRGDNSPLHF.

This clone came up once. This CDR3 is also generated by other DNA sequences in the sample. The rearrangement joins TRBV7-2 to TRBJ2-5, with 7 bases lining up with TRBD2. The CDR3 consists of 16 residues. J was trimmed by 0 bases and V by 6 bases; bases with no gene match: 10. The germline gives CDR1 SGHTA, CDR2 FQGNSA. CDR3 amino acids: CASSKGSGAHQETQYF. The CDR3 coding sequence is TGTGCCAGCAGTAAAGGAAGCGGGGCCCACCAAGAGACCCAGTACTTC.

The chain links TRBV6-6 to TRBJ1-2; D not certain. This CDR3 region has 14 residues. Trimming pared 0 bases from V and 7 bases from J, leaving 12 bases between. Germline CDR1 is MNHNY and CDR2 is SVGAGI (reference sequence). The CDR3 reads CASSYSGTTPGYTF. The CDR3 DNA reads as TGTGCCAGCAGTTACTCAGGCACTACCCCTGGCTACACCTTC.

The chain uses TRBV19 and TRBJ2-1; 7 bases are a match to TRBD2. This CDR3 is 12 amino acids long. The ends lost 7 bases at V and 4 bases at J; junction bases unmatched: 1. Germline V lookup: CDR1 LNHDA, CDR2 SQIVND (reference sequence). The DNA for the CDR3 is TGTGCCAGTACTAGCGGTTACAATGAGCAGTTCTTC. Translated: CASTSGYNEQFF.

In DNA, the CDR3 is TGTGCCAGCAGCGGGCAGGGGGCGAGGGGGTACTTC. Translation gives CASSGQGARGYF. This chain links TRBV2 with TRBJ2-7; TRBD1 matches at 8 bases. The germline CDR1 and CDR2 sequences are SNHLY and FYNNEI. The CDR3 extends over 12 amino acids. The ends lost 6 bases at V and 12 bases at J; junction bases unmatched: 10.

This chain joins TRBV11-2 and TRBJ1-1; perhaps TRBD1 as D (5 bases). The CDR3 loop spans 14 amino acids. Between the trimmed V and J ends, which lost 8 bases and 4 bases, there was a span of 17 bases. In germline, CDR1 is SGHAT, CDR2 FQNNGV. Written as DNA, the CDR3 is TGTGCCAGCCTGGCGGCGGGGGTATTCACTGAAGCTTTCTTT. It specifies CASLAAGVFTEAFF.

The chain combines TRBV5-1 with TRBJ2-2; tentatively, D is TRBD1 (6 bases). The germline gives CDR1 SGHRS, CDR2 YFSETQ. The CDR3 is 20 residues long. Trimming pared 4 bases from V and 5 bases from J, leaving 30 bases between. The CDR3 spells CASSRRGTNMQDSGTGELFF. For the CDR3, the DNA is TGCGCCAGCAGCCGAAGGGGGACAAACATGCAGGATTCGGGGACCGGGGAGCTGTTTTTT.

The chain employs TRBV21-1 and TRBJ2-3; TRBD2 was called by the table and not checked on the DNA. TRBV21-1 is a documented pseudogene. This CDR3 is 15 amino acids long. The CDR3, as DNA: TGTGCCAGCAGCAAACTAGCGGGGCGCACAGATACGCAGTATTTT. Translated: CASSKLAGRTDTQYF.

This chain joins TRBV19 and TRBJ1-2, with TRBD1 identical over 7 bases. The CDR3 is 15 residues long. V gave up 7 bases and J gave up 6 bases; unmatched junction bases: 14. CDR1 is LNHDA, CDR2 SQIVND, per germline (reference sequence). The CDR3 spells CASTLDRAGVDGYTF. Here the CDR3 DNA reads TGTGCCAGTACCCTCGACAGGGCCGGAGTTGATGGCTACACCTTC.

The chain uses TRBV27 and TRBJ1-6; D is undetermined. This CDR3 contains 19 residues. Germline V gives CDR1 MNHEY, CDR2 SMNVEV (reference sequence). Trimming took 5 bases from V and 0 from J, leaving 20 bases between them. The CDR3 loop is CASSPAPPGLSSYNSPLHF. CDR3 nucleotide sequence: TGTGCCAGCAGTCCAGCACCCCCAGGTCTAAGCTCCTATAATTCACCCCTCCACTTT.

The rearrangement links TRBV15 to TRBJ2-7; 7 nucleotides align to TRBD1. CDR1 and CDR2 from the germline V gene are LNHNV and YYDKDF (reference sequence). The CDR3 has 15 amino acids. V was pared by 0 bases and J by 10 bases, with 12 bases of the junction left unmatched. The CDR3 DNA sequence: TGTGCCACCAGCAGAGATAAGGGGACAGAGACCGCCCAGTACTTC. It specifies CATSRDKGTETAQYF.

This chain joins TRBV5-1 and TRBJ1-2, with TRBD1 identical over 9 bases. V lost 0 bases and J lost 8; bases outside the gene matches: 5. Germline lookup yields CDR1 SGHRS and CDR2 YFSETQ. The CDR3 contains 14 residues. The CDR3, as DNA: TGCGCCAGCAGCTTGGACAGGGGGCGTCGGGGCTACACCTTC. It encodes CASSLDRGRRGYTF.

This clone was observed once. The chain recombines TRBV7-2 with TRBJ1-2; D may be TRBD1 (5 bases). The CDR3 runs 15 residues. V shed 2 bases and J shed 4 bases, with 14 bases lying between them. Germline V gene data show CDR1 as SGHTA and CDR2 as FQGNSA. The CDR3 nucleotides are TGTGCCAGCAGCTTAACGGGCAGGGTGGGCTATGGCTACACCTTC. Translation: CASSLTGRVGYGYTF.

V and J are TRBV10-1 and TRBJ2-2, with TRBD2 identical over 9 bases. CDR1 is WNHNN and CDR2 is SYGVQD in the germline V gene (reference sequence). This CDR3 has 14 amino acids. Trimming at V came to 6 bases and at J to 4 bases, leaving 3 bases not matched to a gene. CDR3 in amino acids: CASRTSGITGELFF. The CDR3 DNA reads TGCGCCAGCAGGACTAGCGGAATCACCGGGGAGCTGTTTTTT.

This chain connects TRBV2 to TRBJ2-7; D is uncertain. V lost 5 bases and J 3 bases, leaving 5 bases between the germline ends. The CDR3 is 11 amino acids. Germline V lookup: CDR1 SNHLY, CDR2 FYNNEI. Written as DNA, the CDR3 is TGTGCCAGCAGTTCTATCTACGAGCAGTACTTC. It encodes CASSSIYEQYF.

V gene TRBV24-1 combines with J gene TRBJ2-5; the D gene is possibly TRBD1 (5 bases). CDR1 is KGHDR, CDR2 SFDVKD, per germline. V lost 3 bases and J 0 bases, leaving 7 bases between the germline ends. The CDR3 is 14 amino acids. For the CDR3, the DNA is TGTGCCACCAGTGATCAGACAGACCAAGAGACCCAGTACTTC. Translation: CATSDQTDQETQYF.

CDR3: CASSPQTSGTNTGELFF. CDR3 nucleotides: TGTGCCAGCAGCCCACAGACTAGCGGGACTAACACCGGGGAGCTGTTTTTT. The rearrangement links TRBV9 to TRBJ2-2; 11 bases line up with TRBD2. V was clipped by 4 bases and J by 2 bases; unmatched bases: 7. CDR1 is SGDLS and CDR2 is YYNGEE in the germline V gene. CDR3 length equals 17 residues.